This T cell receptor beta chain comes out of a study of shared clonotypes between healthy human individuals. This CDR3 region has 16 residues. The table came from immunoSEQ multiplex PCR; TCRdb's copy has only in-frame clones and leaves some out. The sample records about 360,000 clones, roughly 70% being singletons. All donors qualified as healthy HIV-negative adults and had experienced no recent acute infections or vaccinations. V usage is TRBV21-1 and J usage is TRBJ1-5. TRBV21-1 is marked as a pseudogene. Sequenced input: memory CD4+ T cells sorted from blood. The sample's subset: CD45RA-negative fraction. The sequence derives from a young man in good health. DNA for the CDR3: TGTGCCAGCAGCGCTCGACGGAGATATAGCAATCAGCCCCAGCATTTT. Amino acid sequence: CASSARRRYSNQPQHF.